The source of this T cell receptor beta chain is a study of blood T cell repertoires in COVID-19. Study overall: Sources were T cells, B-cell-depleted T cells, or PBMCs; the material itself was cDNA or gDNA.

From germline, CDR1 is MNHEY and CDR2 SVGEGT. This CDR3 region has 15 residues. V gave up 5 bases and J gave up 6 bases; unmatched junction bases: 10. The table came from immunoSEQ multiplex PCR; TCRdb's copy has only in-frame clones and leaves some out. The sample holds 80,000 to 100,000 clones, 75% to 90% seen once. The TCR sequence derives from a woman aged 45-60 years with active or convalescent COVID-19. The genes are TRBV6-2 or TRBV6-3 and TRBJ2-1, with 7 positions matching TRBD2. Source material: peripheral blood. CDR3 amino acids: CASSGRDYYRNEQFF. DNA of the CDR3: TGTGCCAGCAGTGGCCGGGACTACTATCGCAATGAGCAGTTCTTC.